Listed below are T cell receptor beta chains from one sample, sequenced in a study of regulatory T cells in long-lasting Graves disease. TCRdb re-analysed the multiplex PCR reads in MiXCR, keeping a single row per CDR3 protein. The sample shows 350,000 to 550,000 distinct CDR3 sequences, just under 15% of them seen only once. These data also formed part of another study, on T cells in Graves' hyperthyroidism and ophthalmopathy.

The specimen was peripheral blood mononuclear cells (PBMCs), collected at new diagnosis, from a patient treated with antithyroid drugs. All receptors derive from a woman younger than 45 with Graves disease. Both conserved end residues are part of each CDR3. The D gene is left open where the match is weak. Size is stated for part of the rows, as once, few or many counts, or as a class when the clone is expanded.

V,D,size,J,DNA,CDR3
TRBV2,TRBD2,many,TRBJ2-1,TGTGCCAGCAGATTAGCGGGAGGGTACTACAATGAGCAGTTCTTC,CASRLAGGYYNEQFF
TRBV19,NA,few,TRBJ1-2,TGTGCCAGTAGTATCGGGGTAATGGGCTACACCTTC,CASSIGVMGYTF
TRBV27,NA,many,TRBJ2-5,TGTGCCAGCAACCATTGGGGGCTAGCTGGGAAAGAGACCCAGTACTTC,CASNHWGLAGKETQYF
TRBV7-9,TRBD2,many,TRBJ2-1,TGTGCCAGCAGCCAAAATAGGCTAGCGGGAGTTGTTGAGCAGTTCTTC,CASSQNRLAGVVEQFF
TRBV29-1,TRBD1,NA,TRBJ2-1,TGCAGCGACGGGGACAGGGGAATTAATCGCTACAATGAGCAGTTCTTC,CSDGDRGINRYNEQFF
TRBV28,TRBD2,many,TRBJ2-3,TGTGCCAGCAGTCCTCCGACTAGCCTGGGCACAGATACGCAGTATTTT,CASSPPTSLGTDTQYF
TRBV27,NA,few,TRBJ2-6,TGTGCCAGCAGTATTTACAGGGCTGGGGCCAACGTCCTGACTTTC,CASSIYRAGANVLTF
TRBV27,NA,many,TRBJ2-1,TGTGCCAGCAGGCGTGATTCTAGCGAGAACATTAACAATGAGCAGTTCTTC,CASRRDSSENINNEQFF
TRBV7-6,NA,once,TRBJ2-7,TGTGCCAGCAGCCGCAGGGCCTACCCTATTTACGAGCAGTACTTC,CASSRRAYPIYEQYF
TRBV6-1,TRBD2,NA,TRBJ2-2,TGTGCCAGCAGCCGAGGCCCCGGGACTAGCGGCACCGGGGAGCTGTTTTTT,CASSRGPGTSGTGELFF
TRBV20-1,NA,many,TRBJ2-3,TGCAGTGCTCCAAGCGGAAGCCGCACAGATACGCAGTATTTT,CSAPSGSRTDTQYF
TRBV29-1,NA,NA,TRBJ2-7,TGCAGCGTTGGGGGGGAAGGGGCAACCTACGAGCAGTACTTC,CSVGGEGATYEQYF
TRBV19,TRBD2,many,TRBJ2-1,TGTGCCAGCAGGGGACTAGCGGGAAATGAGCAGTTCTTC,CASRGLAGNEQFF
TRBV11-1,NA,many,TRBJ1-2,TGTGCCAGCAGCTCCTTCCTTGCGGCGCATGGCTACACCTTC,CASSSFLAAHGYTF
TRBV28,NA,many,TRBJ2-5,TGTGCCAGCAGTTTAATAGCGAAAGAGACCCAGTACTTC,CASSLIAKETQYF
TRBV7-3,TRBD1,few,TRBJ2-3,TGTGCCAGCAGCCGGGACAGGGTAGATACGCAGTATTTT,CASSRDRVDTQYF
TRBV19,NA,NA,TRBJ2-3,TGTGCCAGTACCCCAGGCACAGATACGCAGTATTTT,CASTPGTDTQYF
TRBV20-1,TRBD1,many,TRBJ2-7,TGCAGTGCACCCGGGACAGGGACCACCTACGAGCAGTACTTC,CSAPGTGTTYEQYF
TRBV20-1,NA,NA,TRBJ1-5,TGCAGTGCCCCCCGCCCCGGGACACCTACCTATCAGCCCCAGCATTTT,CSAPRPGTPTYQPQHF
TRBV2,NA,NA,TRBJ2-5,TGTGCCAGCAGTGAATCCAGGGAAGAGACCCAGTACTTC,CASSESREETQYF
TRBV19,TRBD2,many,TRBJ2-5,TGTGCCAGTACAGCGGGGGTCGACCCGGGACCGGGAAGGGCGGCCCAGTACTTC,CASTAGVDPGPGRAAQYF
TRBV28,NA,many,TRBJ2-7,TGTGCCAGCAGTTCGGGTCGACAGGTCACCTACGAGCAGTACTTC,CASSSGRQVTYEQYF
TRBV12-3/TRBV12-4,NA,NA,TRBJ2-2,TGTGCCAGCATCCCTCTGGGCTCCGGGGAGCTGTTTTTT,CASIPLGSGELFF
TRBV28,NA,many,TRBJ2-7,TGTGCCAGCATTGGTGGGGGAGCCAGCTCCTACGAGCAGTACTTC,CASIGGGASSYEQYF
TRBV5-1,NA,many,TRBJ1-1,TGTGCCAGCAGCACCACAGGAGACACTGAAGCTTTCTTT,CASSTTGDTEAFF
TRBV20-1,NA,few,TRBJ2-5,TGCAGTGCTCAGGAAGGGGGAAACTTC,CSAQEGGNF
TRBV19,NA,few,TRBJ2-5,TGTGCCAGTAGTATTGGAGACAGACAAGAGACCCAGTACTTC,CASSIGDRQETQYF
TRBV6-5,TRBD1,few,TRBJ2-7,TGTGCCAGCAGTTATCAGGGGGTTACCTACGAGCAGTACTTC,CASSYQGVTYEQYF
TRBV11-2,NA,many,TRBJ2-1,TGTGCCAGCAGCTTAGAATTTACGGGGAGCTCCTACAATGAGCAGTTCTTC,CASSLEFTGSSYNEQFF
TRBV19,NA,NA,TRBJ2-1,TGTGCCAGTAGTATAGCCGTTGAGCAGTTCTTC,CASSIAVEQFF
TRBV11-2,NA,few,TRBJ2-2,TGTGCCAGCAGCCGCCGGGACTTAAACACCGGGGAGCTGTTTTTT,CASSRRDLNTGELFF
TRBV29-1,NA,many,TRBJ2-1,TGCAGCGTTGTTGACACCGGGAGTAGGAATGAGCAGTTCTTC,CSVVDTGSRNEQFF
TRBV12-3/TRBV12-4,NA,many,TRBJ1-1,TGTGCCAGCAGTTCCCCCCTACGAGGAAAAGCTTTCTTT,CASSSPLRGKAFF
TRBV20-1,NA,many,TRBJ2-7,TGCAGTGCTCTATATTCCGAGAGCAGAAAAGCCTACGAGCAGTACTTC,CSALYSESRKAYEQYF
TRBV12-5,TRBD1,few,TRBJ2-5,TGTGCTAGTGGTTTGGTTTTGGGACAGGGGGTGGAAGAGACCCAGTACTTC,CASGLVLGQGVEETQYF
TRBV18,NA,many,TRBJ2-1,TGTGCCAGCTCACCACGAGTCGGAGCGGTCTACAATGAGCAGTTCTTC,CASSPRVGAVYNEQFF
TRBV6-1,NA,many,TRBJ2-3,TGTGCCAGCAACAAAGGGGGACCATTCGCAGATACGCAGTATTTT,CASNKGGPFADTQYF
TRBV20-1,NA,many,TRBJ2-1,TGCAGTGCTATACCCGACTCCTCCTACAATGAGCAGTTCTTC,CSAIPDSSYNEQFF
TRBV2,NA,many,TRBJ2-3,TGTGCCAGCAAGATAGGAATAGGCTCAGATACGCAGTATTTT,CASKIGIGSDTQYF
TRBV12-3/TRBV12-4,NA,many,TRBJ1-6,TGTGCCAGCAGTTTCGGAGGGTTGAATTCACCCCTCCACTTT,CASSFGGLNSPLHF
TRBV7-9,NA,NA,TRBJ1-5,TGTGCCAGCAGCTTAGGGGGCAGGATCAATCAGTCCCAGCATTTT,CASSLGGRINQSQHF
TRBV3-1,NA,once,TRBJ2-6,TGTGCCAGCAGTGATCCGAGCGGGCCCGCAAACTCTGGGGCCAACGTCCCGACTTTC,CASSDPSGPANSGANVPTF
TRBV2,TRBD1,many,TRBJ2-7,TGTGCCAGCAGTGAAGTGGGACAGGGGGGCGAGCAGTACTTC,CASSEVGQGGEQYF
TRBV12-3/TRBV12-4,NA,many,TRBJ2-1,TGTGCCAGCAGTTTAGGCCTCCCGACGCAGTTCTTC,CASSLGLPTQFF
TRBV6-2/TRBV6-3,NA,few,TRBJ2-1,TGTGCCAGCAGTTGGACAGAGGACAATGAGCAGTTCTTC,CASSWTEDNEQFF
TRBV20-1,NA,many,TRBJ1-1,TGCAGTGCTAGTGGCCGGGGGAACACTGAAGCTTTCTTT,CSASGRGNTEAFF
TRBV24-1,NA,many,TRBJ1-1,TGTGCCACCAGTGAGGGAGATTACGGGAACACTGAAGCTTTCTTT,CATSEGDYGNTEAFF
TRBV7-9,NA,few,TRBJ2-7,TGTGCCAGCAGCTTACTGCAGTACGAGCAGTACTTC,CASSLLQYEQYF
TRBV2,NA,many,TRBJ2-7,TGTGCCAGCAGGACAGGTACCTACGAGCAGTACTTC,CASRTGTYEQYF
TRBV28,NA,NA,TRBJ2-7,TGTGCCAGCAGCCCAACAGGGTTGTATTACGAGCAGTACTTC,CASSPTGLYYEQYF
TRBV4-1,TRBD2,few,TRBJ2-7,TGCGCCAGCAGCCAACCAATGCGGGAGGTCTACGAGCAGTACTTC,CASSQPMREVYEQYF
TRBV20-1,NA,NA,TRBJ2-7,TGCAGTGCTGTCGAGCCCTATTACTACGAGCAGTACTTC,CSAVEPYYYEQYF
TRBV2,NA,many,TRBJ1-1,TGTGCCAGCAGTGAGGATCCGAACACTGAAGCTTTCTTT,CASSEDPNTEAFF
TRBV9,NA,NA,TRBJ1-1,TGTGCCAGCAGCACGGGACAACCAACGGCTGAAGCTTTCTTT,CASSTGQPTAEAFF
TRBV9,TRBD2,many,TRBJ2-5,TGTGCCAGCAGCGTAGCAGCGGGAGGACGGGCAGAGACCCAGTACTTC,CASSVAAGGRAETQYF